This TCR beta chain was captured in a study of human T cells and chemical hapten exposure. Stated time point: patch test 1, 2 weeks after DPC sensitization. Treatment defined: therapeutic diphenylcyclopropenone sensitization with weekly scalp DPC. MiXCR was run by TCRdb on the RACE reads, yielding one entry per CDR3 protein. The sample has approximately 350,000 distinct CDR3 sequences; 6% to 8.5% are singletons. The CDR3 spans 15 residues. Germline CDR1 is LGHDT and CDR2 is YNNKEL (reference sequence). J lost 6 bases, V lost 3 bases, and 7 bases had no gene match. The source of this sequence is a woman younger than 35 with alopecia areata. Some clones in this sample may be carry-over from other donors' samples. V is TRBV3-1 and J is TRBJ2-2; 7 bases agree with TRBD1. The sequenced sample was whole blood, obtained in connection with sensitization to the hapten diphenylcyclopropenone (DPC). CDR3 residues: CASSQPGQRAGELFF. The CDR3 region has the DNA TGTGCCAGCAGCCAGCCGGGACAGAGGGCCGGGGAGCTGTTTTTT.